This T cell receptor (beta chain) emerged from a study of regulatory T cells in long-lasting Graves disease. In the study overall: For a period under 3 months, newly diagnosed Graves' patients had taken antithyroid drugs.

CDR3 length: 15 residues. V lost 7 bases, J lost 5 bases, and 18 bases lay in between. Library construction for TCR beta used iRepertoire HTBI primers and Arm-PCR of CDR3 regions. From the multiplex PCR reads, TCRdb called clonotypes with MiXCR, one entry per CDR3 protein. The sample records a few hundred thousand distinct CDR3 sequences, approximately 16% being singletons. This clonotype was counted at least ten times. Time point specified: newly diagnosed GD, antithyroid drugs for less than 3 months. RNA from PBMCs was the source of the TCR library. The authors diagnosed Graves' disease using American Thyroid Association guidelines. This same sample was also part of a study on T cells in Graves' hyperthyroidism and ophthalmopathy.

The chain links TRBV12-3 or TRBV12-4 to TRBJ2-1, with D tentatively TRBD1 (6 bases). The sequence was collected from a woman between 40 and 50 years old with Graves disease. The material sequenced was peripheral blood mononuclear cells (PBMCs), taken at new diagnosis, from a patient treated with antithyroid drugs. The CDR3 region has the DNA TGTGCCAGCACCGTGCGGCGACAGGTCGACAATGAGCAGTTCTTC. This gives the protein CASTVRRQVDNEQFF.